This T cell receptor (beta chain) was captured in a study of blood T cell repertoires in COVID-19. Turning to the study itself: Collection of acute and convalescent COVID-19 samples took place in the United States, Italy and Spain.

In the original processing: Quantification of nucleated cells was approximated via reference gene primer amplification. Sequencing was performed with immunoSEQ multiplex PCR; in TCRdb, only in-frame clones are kept and a portion is missing. That table gives V, J and clone size, and the DNA gave D and trimming. The sample lists 220,000 or so clones, about 86% occurring once. Germline V gene sequence: CDR1 SGHAT, CDR2 FQNNGV. Trimming removed 5 bases from V and 0 bases from J; junction bases left unmatched: 5. This CDR3 region has 16 residues. This TCR was recovered from a middle-aged woman with acute COVID-19. The sample was PBMCs or T cells enriched from blood (not recorded which). This chain uses TRBV11-2 with TRBJ1-3; 9 bases are a match to TRBD1. CDR3 in DNA: TGTGCCAGCAGCAGCAGACAGGGGGGCTCTGGAAACACCATATATTTT. Translating it yields CASSSRQGGSGNTIYF. Supplemented by reference TRBV11-2 and TRBJ1-3, the full variable domain reads EAGVAQSPRYKIIEKRQSVAFWCNPISGHATLYWYQQILGQGPKLLIQFQNNGVVDDSQLPKDRFSAERLKGVDSTLKIQPAKLEDSAVYLCASSSRQGGSGNTIYFGEGSWLTVV.